This entry lists 31 T cell receptor beta chains sequenced from one sample in a study of shared clonotypes between healthy human individuals. The method was immunoSEQ multiplex PCR; TCRdb's version includes in-frame clones alone and lacks a portion of them. The sample consists of around 1,100,000 clones, approximately 80% of them appearing once. Sequences were obtained from memory CD4+ T cells from PBMCs. Subset here: CD45RA-negative fraction. The receptors originated from a man between 18 and 29 years old in good health. Some clones in this sample may be carry-over from other donors' samples.

The J gene is TRBJ2-2, the V gene TRBV11-2; TRBD1 matches at 8 bases. Trimming took 0 bases from V and 6 from J; bases not matched to a gene: 6. This CDR3 contains 16 residues. Germline CDR1 reads SGHAT; CDR2 reads FQNNGV. The CDR3: CASSLEGARGPGELFF. Written as DNA, the CDR3 is TGTGCCAGCAGCTTAGAGGGCGCCAGGGGGCCCGGGGAGCTGTTTTTT.

The CDR3 DNA follows: TGTGCCAGCAGCGAGACAGGGAACTACGAGCAGTACTTC. It translates to CASSETGNYEQYF. The V call is TRBV6-5, the J call TRBJ2-7, with TRBD1 matching 7 bases. CDR3 length: 13 amino acids. The trim removed 6 bases at V and 3 bases at J, leaving 5 bases unmatched. The germline V gene encodes CDR1 MNHEY and CDR2 SVGAGI.

Only one count was recorded for this clone. Other DNA sequences of this sample code for an identical CDR3. The chain carries TRBV2 and TRBJ1-3, with D unresolved. Trimming took off 4 bases at V and 4 bases at J, with 11 bases between the two ends. Germline V gives CDR1 SNHLY, CDR2 FYNNEI. The CDR3 covers 14 residues. This CDR3 reads CASSAEGSGNTIYF. The CDR3, as DNA: TGTGCCAGCAGTGCTGAGGGTTCGGGAAACACCATATATTTT.

J is TRBJ2-5 and V is TRBV5-1; maybe TRBD2 (6 bases). The CDR3 extends over 15 amino acids. Trimming shortened V by 4 bases and J by 4 bases, and 17 bases separated the two germline ends. CDR1 is SGHRS and CDR2 is YFSETQ in the germline V gene. CDR3 nucleotide sequence: TGCGCCAGCAGCGGGACTCTCACCGCCCCAGAGACCCAGTACTTC. It encodes CASSGTLTAPETQYF.

This chain joins TRBV6-6 and TRBJ1-1; no clear D. With 7 bases removed from V and 5 bases from J, the gap between germline ends came to 23 bases. Per the germline V gene, CDR1 is MNHNY and CDR2 is SVGAGI (reference sequence). The CDR3 loop spans 16 amino acids. CDR3 nucleotide sequence: TGTGCCAGCATTAAGGGAACACCCGGGGAGGGTACTGAAGCTTTCTTT. As protein: CASIKGTPGEGTEAFF.

The chain has TRBV27 and TRBJ2-2; D might be TRBD1 or TRBD2, each matching 6 bases. V was trimmed by 5 bases and J by 8 bases, leaving 12 bases between them. Germline CDR1 is MNHEY and CDR2 is SMNVEV (reference sequence). The CDR3 sequence is 13 residues long. In DNA, the CDR3 is TGTGCCAGCAGTCCAAGGGGGGTGGGGGAGCTGTTTTTT. Protein: CASSPRGVGELFF.

The rearrangement uses TRBV25-1 and TRBJ1-2; 7 nucleotides align to TRBD1. V gave up 4 bases and J gave up 3 bases; unmatched junction bases: 8. This CDR3 spans 15 amino acids. The germline V gene encodes CDR1 MGHDK and CDR2 SYGVNS. The CDR3 is CASSAQGGGHYGYTF. CDR3 sequence (DNA): TGTGCCAGCAGTGCCCAGGGGGGTGGGCACTATGGCTACACCTTC.

V usage is TRBV7-8 and J usage is TRBJ2-2, with D perhaps given as TRBD1 or TRBD2 (5 bases each). The length of the CDR3 is 14 residues. V was shortened by 3 bases and J by 6 bases, with 11 bases between the two germline ends. Germline CDR1 and CDR2: SGHVS and FQNEAQ. CDR3: CASSLGVFAGELFF. In nucleotides, the CDR3 is TGTGCCAGCAGCTTGGGGGTTTTCGCCGGGGAGCTGTTTTTT.

The rearrangement uses TRBV6-6 and TRBJ1-2; no reliable D call. This CDR3 is 15 amino acids long. The V end was cut by 7 bases, the J end by 5 bases, with 20 bases between. In germline, CDR1 is MNHNY, CDR2 SVGAGI (reference sequence). The CDR3 DNA reads TGTGCCAGCACCACCAGCGAGGTTTCTGTATATGGCTACACCTTC. Translated, it gives CASTTSEVSVYGYTF.

This clone was detected a few times. The V gene is TRBV30, the J gene TRBJ1-4; no firm D call. Trimming pared 1 base from V and 0 bases from J, leaving 12 bases between. The CDR3 is made up of 16 amino acids. Per the germline V gene, CDR1 is GTSNPN and CDR2 is SVGIG (reference sequence). The CDR3 sequence: CAWSEGLGATNEKLFF. CDR3 nucleotides: TGTGCCTGGAGTGAAGGCTTGGGAGCAACTAATGAAAAACTGTTTTTT.

Only one count was recorded for this clone. This chain links TRBV6-1 with TRBJ2-1; D gene ambiguous. CDR3 length: 12 amino acids. V lost 5 bases, J lost 4 bases, and 6 bases lay in between. CDR1 and CDR2 (germline): MNHNS, SASEGT. The CDR3 nucleotides read TGTGCCAGCAGTAGGTCATACAATGAGCAGTTCTTC. Protein: CASSRSYNEQFF.

This sequence joins TRBV5-4 and TRBJ1-3; maybe TRBD1 (5 bases). This CDR3 region has 15 residues. V was pared by 0 bases and J by 0 bases, with 7 bases between. Germline CDR1 reads SGHNT; CDR2 reads YYREEE (reference sequence). CDR3 nucleotide sequence: TGTGCCAGCAGCTTGGGGGGCAACTCTGGAAACACCATATATTTT. Its protein product is CASSLGGNSGNTIYF.

This clone was observed a single time. Mismatch with germline at one junction end may stem from a read error. This same CDR3 is encoded by further DNA sequences in the sample. The CDR3 bases are TGTGCCAGCAGCTCAGCCGCAGATACGCAGTACTTT. The encoded protein is CASSSAADTQYF. The chain has TRBV7-2 and TRBJ2-3; D is undetermined. The CDR3 is 12 amino acids. Germline values: CDR1 SGHTA, CDR2 FQGNSA.

Only one count was recorded for this clone. V is TRBV5-1 and J is TRBJ2-7; D may be TRBD1 (6 bases). V was trimmed by 0 bases and J by 6 bases, leaving 16 bases between them. CDR1 and CDR2 (germline): SGHRS, YFSETQ. The CDR3 extends over 15 amino acids. CDR3 in DNA: TGCGCCAGCAGCTTGGCAGGGGATTCTCGGCGCGAGCAGTACTTC. Protein: CASSLAGDSRREQYF.

The chain combines TRBV16 with TRBJ1-2; no clear D gene. There are 12 residues in the CDR3. V lost 0 bases and J lost 12, with 11 bases in between. CDR1 and CDR2 (germline): KGHSY, FQNENV. CDR3 protein: CASSQSAREDTF. CDR3 coding DNA: TGTGCCAGCAGCCAATCGGCAAGGGAAGACACCTTC.

This clone was found a few times. This chain joins TRBV4-2 and TRBJ1-1; 7 bases fit TRBD1. Germline CDR1 reads LGHNA; CDR2 reads YNFKEQ. Trimming cost V 4 bases and J 7 bases; bases outside gene matches: 9. The CDR3 has 14 amino acids. Here the CDR3 reads CASSRPGTEIEAFF. In DNA form, the CDR3 reads TGTGCCAGCAGCCGCCCCGGGACAGAGATTGAAGCTTTCTTT.

The chain links TRBV4-3 to TRBJ1-2; no reliable D call. The V and J ends lost 4 bases and 8 bases respectively, with 20 bases between them. The CDR3 sequence is 15 residues long. Germline CDR1 LGHNA, CDR2 YSLEER. This chain's CDR3 is CASSLGAGLPHGYTF. CDR3 sequence (DNA): TGCGCCAGCAGCCTAGGCGCGGGCTTACCCCACGGCTACACCTTC.

V usage is TRBV11-2 and J usage is TRBJ2-1; 7 bases are shared with TRBD1. The CDR3 spans 16 residues. Unmatched junction bases numbered 7, after V lost 5 bases and J lost 0 bases. Germline assignment: CDR1 SGHAT and CDR2 FQNNGV. The CDR3 sequence: CASSTYEGASYNEQFF. The DNA for the CDR3 is TGTGCCAGCAGCACGTACGAGGGGGCCTCCTACAATGAGCAGTTCTTC.

The chain employs TRBV30 and TRBJ1-2, with 10 bases matching TRBD1. Germline values: CDR1 GTSNPN, CDR2 SVGIG (reference sequence). V lost 4 bases and J lost 8; bases outside the gene matches: 4. The CDR3 loop spans 12 amino acids. CDR3 nucleotide sequence: TGTGCCTGGATTCGGGACAGGGGCGGCTACACCTTC. This gives the protein CAWIRDRGGYTF.

The chain has TRBV5-6 and TRBJ2-7, with D uncertain. Germline loops: CDR1 SGHDT, CDR2 YYEEEE. CDR3 size: 11 residues. V lost 2 bases and J 4 bases, leaving 4 bases between the germline ends. The CDR3 DNA follows: TGTGCCAGCAGCTTCCAGTACGAGCAGTACTTC. Protein sequence: CASSFQYEQYF.

V usage is TRBV28 and J usage is TRBJ2-7, with D perhaps matching TRBD2 (8 bases). Trimming pared 5 bases from V and 3 bases from J, leaving 32 bases between. CDR3 length: 20 amino acids. Germline lookup yields CDR1 MDHEN and CDR2 SYDVKM. The CDR3 is CASSPRQGKGAGGRYYEQYF. CDR3 DNA: TGTGCCAGCAGTCCTCGACAGGGAAAGGGGGCGGGAGGCCGATACTACGAGCAGTACTTC.

Regarding this clone: The same CDR3 can be traced to other DNA sequences in this sample. The CDR3 DNA is TGTGCCAGCAGCCCTTCGACAGGGGACTATGGCTACACCTTC. Translation: CASSPSTGDYGYTF. V is TRBV9 and J is TRBJ1-2, with 8 bases fitting TRBD1. Germline CDR1 SGDLS, CDR2 YYNGEE. CDR3 size: 14 residues. Trimming removed 4 bases from V and 3 bases from J; junction bases left unmatched: 5.

The chain employs TRBV19 and TRBJ2-2, with 9 bases matching TRBD2. This CDR3 contains 17 residues. The V gene end was trimmed by 4 bases and the J gene end by 3 bases; junction bases not matched to a gene: 9. Germline assignment: CDR1 LNHDA and CDR2 SQIVND (reference sequence). The chain's CDR3 is CASSSRLAGRDTGELFF. CDR3 in DNA: TGTGCCAGTAGTAGTCGGCTAGCGGGAAGGGACACCGGGGAGCTGTTTTTT.

V gene TRBV11-2 combines with J gene TRBJ2-1, with D unresolved. Germline V CDR1 and CDR2: SGHAT, FQNNGV. The ends were cut back, 0 bases at V and 9 bases at J, with 15 bases in the middle. CDR3 length: 15 residues. The CDR3 spells CASSLENDGSFEQFF. CDR3 bases: TGTGCCAGCAGCTTAGAAAACGACGGCAGCTTTGAGCAGTTCTTC.

This clone has just a few counts. This chain joins TRBV10-3 and TRBJ1-2, with unresolved D. Per the germline V gene, CDR1 is ENHRY and CDR2 is SYGVKD. V dropped 8 bases and J dropped 4 bases, with 14 bases sitting between them. The CDR3 loop spans 13 amino acids. The CDR3 here is CAISPWRGYGYTF. CDR3 nucleotide sequence: TGTGCCATCTCCCCCTGGCGGGGCTATGGCTACACCTTC.

This clone has just a few counts. CDR3 amino acids: CASSPRGVEETQYF. Written as DNA, the CDR3 is TGTGCCAGCAGCCCGCGGGGGGTAGAAGAGACCCAGTACTTC. This chain connects TRBV7-9 to TRBJ2-5; the match to TRBD2 covers 8 bases. CDR3 length: 14 residues. Trimming at V came to 5 bases and at J to 3 bases, leaving 5 bases not matched to a gene. Germline CDR1 is SEHNR and CDR2 is FQNEAQ (reference sequence).

V gene TRBV7-9 combines with J gene TRBJ2-5; the match to TRBD2 covers 8 bases. The germline gives CDR1 SEHNR, CDR2 FQNEAQ (reference sequence). CDR3 length: 13 residues. V lost 5 bases and J lost 5; bases outside the gene matches: 4. The CDR3 DNA reads TGTGCCAGCAGCCGAGCGGGAGTGGAGACCCAGTACTTC. It encodes CASSRAGVETQYF. The full variable domain, with the rest looked up from reference TRBV7-9 and TRBJ2-5, is DTGVSQNPRHKITKRGQNVTFRCDPISEHNRLYWYRQTLGQGPEFLTYFQNEAQLEKSRLLSDRFSAERPKGSFSTLEIQRTEQGDSAMYLCASSRAGVETQYFGPGTRLLVL.

CDR3 coding DNA: TGTGCCGGGACCAGACAGGCCCAAGGGTCTGGCTACACCTTC. Amino acids: CAGTRQAQGSGYTF. The rearrangement joins TRBV30 to TRBJ1-2; TRBD1 is a possible D gene (6 bases). The CDR3 covers 14 residues. Trimming shortened V by 8 bases and J by 7 bases, and 23 bases separated the two germline ends. Germline CDR1 reads GTSNPN; CDR2 reads SVGIG (reference sequence).

This clone was seen a few times. The chain recombines TRBV6-1 with TRBJ1-1; D remains unclear. There are 12 residues in the CDR3. The germline V gene has CDR1 MNHNS and CDR2 SASEGT. Trimming cost V 7 bases and J 9 bases, with 15 bases left between them. The CDR3 protein is CASKLSEQQAFF. The CDR3 DNA is TGTGCCAGCAAACTATCGGAGCAGCAAGCTTTCTTT.

This sequence joins TRBV28 and TRBJ1-1, with TRBD1 matching over 9 bases. V trimming: 6 bases; J trimming: 1 base; junction bases outside the gene matches: 3. Germline lookup yields CDR1 MDHEN and CDR2 SYDVKM. The CDR3 covers 14 residues. For the CDR3, the DNA is TGTGCCAGCAGGGGACAGGGCGGGAACACTGAAGCTTTCTTT. Translating it yields CASRGQGGNTEAFF.

The CDR3 loop is CASSFPGSDTQYF. The CDR3 nucleotides are TGTGCCAGCAGCTTTCCCGGGTCAGATACGCAGTATTTT. The J gene is TRBJ2-3, the V gene TRBV7-2; D gene unclear. The V end was cut by 3 bases, the J end by 4 bases, with 8 bases between. The CDR3 is made up of 13 amino acids. The V gene's germline CDR1 is SGHTA and CDR2 FQGNSA.